This T cell receptor (beta chain) was sequenced during a study of T cells in Graves' hyperthyroidism and ophthalmopathy. This clonotype showed up many times. Patients having uncontrolled infection, another autoimmune disease, pregnancy or lactation were not included. Amplification targeted TCR beta CDR3 regions from RNA transcripts. Using the HTBI primer set, a first-round RT-PCR was run on the TCR CDR3. Using its own MiXCR run on the multiplex PCR reads, TCRdb lists one record per CDR3 protein. The sample lists more than 40,000 distinct CDR3 sequences; over 45% were seen once. The V and J ends lost 5 bases and 2 bases respectively, with 10 bases between them. The CDR3 runs 13 residues. The germline V gene encodes CDR1 SNHLY and CDR2 FYNNEI.

This TCR was sampled from a woman in her fifties or sixties with Graves' hyperthyroidism. Sequenced: peripheral blood or thyroid tissue (not recorded which). V is TRBV2 and J is TRBJ2-7; D gene unclear. The CDR3 loop is CASSPRNTYEQYF. The CDR3 coding sequence is TGTGCCAGCAGTCCTAGAAACACCTACGAGCAGTACTTC.